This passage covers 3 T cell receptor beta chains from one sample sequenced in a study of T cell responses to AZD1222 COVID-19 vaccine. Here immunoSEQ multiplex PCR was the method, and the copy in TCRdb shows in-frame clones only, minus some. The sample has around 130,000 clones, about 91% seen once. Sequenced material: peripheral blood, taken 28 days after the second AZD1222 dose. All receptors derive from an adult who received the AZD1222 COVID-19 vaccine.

CDR3 amino acids: CASRTGTRSNQPQHF. DNA for the CDR3: TGTGCCAGCAGAACCGGGACTAGGAGCAATCAGCCCCAGCATTTT. The chain links TRBV6-5 to TRBJ1-5; perhaps TRBD1 as D (5 bases). The ends were cut back, 6 bases at V and 1 base at J, with 13 bases in the middle. Per germline, CDR1 MNHEY and CDR2 SVGAGI. The CDR3 has 15 residues.

The CDR3 DNA sequence: TGTGCCAGCACAGGTGTCCAATGGTGGGCTTTCTTT. It translates to CASTGVQWWAFF. The chain employs TRBV2 and TRBJ1-1, with no clear D. The V gene's germline CDR1 is SNHLY and CDR2 FYNNEI. This CDR3 region has 12 residues. V was cut by 7 bases and J by 11 bases, with 17 bases left in between.

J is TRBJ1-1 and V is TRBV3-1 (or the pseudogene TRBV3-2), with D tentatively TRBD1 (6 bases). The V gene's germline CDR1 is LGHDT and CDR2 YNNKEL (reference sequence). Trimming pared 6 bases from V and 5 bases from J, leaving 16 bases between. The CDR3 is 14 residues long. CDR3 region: CASSSPHRVTEAFF. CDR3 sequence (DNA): TGTGCCAGCAGTTCGCCCCACAGGGTTACTGAAGCTTTCTTT.